These T cell receptor beta chains were read from a single sample in a study of molecular identifiers for immune sequencing clone quantification. In TCRdb, the PCR reads were re-called with MiXCR into one record per CDR3 protein. The sample contains about 54,000 distinct CDR3 sequences, around 25% of which appear only once. Sequenced: naive CD8+ T cells from blood, with Jurkat cell RNA spiked in. These TCRs come from a human donor in good health. Some libraries in this study had Jurkat cell RNA spiked in. Each CDR3 is given with its conserved first and last residue. D genes are given only for firm matches. Not all rows give a size; the values are once, few, many and, for expanded clones, a class.

j_call clone_size v_call d_call cdr3_aa cdr3_nt
TRBJ2-3 many TRBV5-5 TRBD2 CASSSPGLAEDTQYF TGTGCCAGCAGCTCTCCGGGACTAGCAGAAGATACGCAGTATTTT
TRBJ2-7 many TRBV20-1 TRBD2 CSARTAGTSGSSPPYEQYF TGCAGTGCTAGAACCGCCGGGACTAGCGGGAGTTCGCCTCCCTACGAGCAGTACTTC
TRBJ2-7 many TRBV5-1 TRBD1 CASSLALGQAYYEQYF TGCGCCAGCAGCTTGGCCCTGGGACAGGCTTACTACGAGCAGTACTTC
TRBJ2-3 - TRBV28 - CASRTRVPVLGRKTSTDTQYF TGTGCCAGCAGGACCCGGGTCCCGGTCCTGGGGAGAAAGACTAGCACAGATACGCAGTATTTT
TRBJ2-1 many TRBV4-1 - CASSVGYNEQFF TGCGCCAGCAGTGTCGGCTACAATGAGCAGTTCTTC
TRBJ1-5 many TRBV7-9 - CASSLERDEQHF TGTGCCAGCAGCTTAGAAAGGGACGAACAGCATTTT
TRBJ2-1 - TRBV18 - CASSPWSGGANERFF TGTGCCAGCTCACCGTGGAGTGGGGGGGCGAATGAGCGGTTCTTC
TRBJ2-7 many TRBV7-8 TRBD1 CASKDGQVLPYEQYF TGTGCCAGCAAAGACGGACAGGTCCTGCCGTACGAGCAGTACTTC
TRBJ2-7 - TRBV4-1 - CASSFRDNYEQYF TGCGCCAGCAGCTTCCGGGACAACTACGAGCAGTACTTC
TRBJ1-5 - TRBV7-9 - CASGSSAGPQPQHF TGTGCCAGCGGCTCGAGCGCAGGGCCTCAGCCCCAGCATTTT